What follows are 14 T cell receptor beta chains derived from one specimen sequenced in a study of blood T cell repertoires in COVID-19. Profiling relied on immunoSEQ multiplex PCR, and the TCRdb table lists in-frame clones only, not all of them. The table lists approximately 290,000 clones, approximately 86% of them singletons. Sequencing was carried out using peripheral blood. All receptors come from a human donor with COVID-19, enrolled during active disease. The donor label of this sample is uncertain.

The rearrangement links TRBV28 to TRBJ1-2; TRBD1 agrees at 7 bases. From germline, CDR1 is MDHEN and CDR2 SYDVKM. The CDR3 spans 15 residues. Trimming cost V 5 bases and J 8 bases; bases outside gene matches: 14. CDR3 amino acids: CASSLVYRGGHGYTF. CDR3 in DNA: TGTGCCAGCAGTCTAGTCTACAGGGGAGGTCACGGCTACACCTTC.

The table lists this clone with a few counts. This chain links TRBV6-2 or TRBV6-3 with TRBJ1-1; D is ambiguous. The CDR3 spans 16 residues. The germline gives CDR1 MNHEY, CDR2 SVGEGT. The V and J ends lost 0 bases and 5 bases respectively, with 16 bases between them. Written as DNA, the CDR3 is TGTGCCAGCAGTTACTCGAACTACCAAGGTCGGACTGAAGCTTTCTTT. It specifies CASSYSNYQGRTEAFF.

This sequence joins TRBV28 and TRBJ2-3; unclear D gene. Trimming removed 6 bases from V and 0 bases from J, with 4 bases in between. Germline loops: CDR1 MDHEN, CDR2 SYDVKM. The CDR3 runs 12 residues. The CDR3 here is CASRASTDTQYF. As DNA, the CDR3 is TGTGCCAGCAGAGCGAGCACAGATACGCAGTATTTT.

The V gene is TRBV15, the J gene TRBJ1-2; TRBD1 aligns across 10 bases. CDR3 length: 17 amino acids. Unmatched junction bases numbered 13, after V lost 6 bases and J lost 3 bases. In germline, CDR1 is LNHNV, CDR2 YYDKDF (reference sequence). The CDR3 sequence: CATRPTGGGPEDYGYTF. The CDR3 region has the DNA TGTGCCACCAGGCCGACAGGGGGCGGACCGGAGGACTATGGCTACACCTTC.

The chain uses TRBV3-1 (or the pseudogene TRBV3-2) and TRBJ2-7; D perhaps matches TRBD2 (5 bases). This CDR3 contains 16 residues. Germline lookup yields CDR1 LGHDT and CDR2 YNNKEL (reference sequence). Trimming took 3 bases from V and 2 from J, leaving 17 bases between them. The CDR3 region is CASSQASKRQTYEQYF. In DNA, the CDR3 is TGTGCCAGCAGCCAGGCCAGTAAGCGGCAGACCTACGAGCAGTACTTC.

V is TRBV20-1 and J is TRBJ2-7; TRBD2 matches at 7 bases. CDR1 and CDR2 (germline): DFQATT, SNEGSKA (reference sequence). The CDR3 is made up of 13 amino acids. The J segment lost 6 bases and the V segment lost 3 bases, leaving 8 bases of the junction unmatched. The CDR3: CSASNSGKGEQYF. In DNA form, the CDR3 reads TGCAGTGCTAGTAACAGCGGGAAGGGCGAGCAGTACTTC.

This clone was detected a few times. The CDR3 DNA sequence: TGTGCCAGCAGCCCCGGGAGGGCCTTGAACACCGGGGAGCTGTTTTTT. Protein product: CASSPGRALNTGELFF. J is TRBJ2-2 and V is TRBV28, with 8 nucleotides matching TRBD2. Germline-derived CDR1 and CDR2 are MDHEN and SYDVKM. CDR3 length equals 16 residues. The V gene end was trimmed by 6 bases and the J gene end by 1 base; junction bases not matched to a gene: 7. The variable domain in full, with the rest retrieved from reference TRBV28 and TRBJ2-2, is DVKVTQSSRYLVKRTGEKVFLECVQDMDHENMFWYRQDPGLGLRLIYFSYDVKMKEKGDIPEGYSVSREKKERFSLILESASTNQTSMYLCASSPGRALNTGELFFGEGSRLTVL.

The chain is built from TRBV19 and TRBJ2-7; D possibly corresponds to TRBD1 (5 bases). Germline CDR1 LNHDA, CDR2 SQIVND (reference sequence). V lost 3 bases and J lost 5, with 17 bases in between. The CDR3 spans 15 residues. For the CDR3, the DNA is TGTGCCAGTAGTATGGCCCCCCGCAGGGTGGACGAGCAGTACTTC. Translation gives CASSMAPRRVDEQYF. Full variable domain (remainder filled in from reference TRBV19 and TRBJ2-7): DGGITQSPKYLFRKEGQNVTLSCEQNLNHDAMYWYRQDPGQGLRLIYYSQIVNDFQKGDIAEGYSVSREKKESFPLTVTSAQKNPTAFYLCASSMAPRRVDEQYFGPGTRLTVT.

This chain joins TRBV19 and TRBJ2-2; D not resolved. V lost 5 bases, J lost 2 bases, and 9 bases lay in between. Germline values: CDR1 LNHDA, CDR2 SQIVND (reference sequence). The CDR3 loop spans 14 amino acids. CDR3 coding DNA: TGTGCCAGTAGTCGCGGTTTCAACACCGGGGAGCTGTTTTTT. Protein: CASSRGFNTGELFF.

CDR3 DNA: TGCGCCAGCAGCTTGGGGTCGGGTTCCGCCTCAGCCTACGAGCAGTACTTC. Translation gives CASSLGSGSASAYEQYF. The V and J genes are TRBV5-1 and TRBJ2-7; D remains unclear. CDR1 is SGHRS and CDR2 is YFSETQ in the germline V gene. Trimming removed 0 bases from V and 2 bases from J, with 18 bases in between. There are 17 residues in the CDR3.

The J gene is TRBJ2-7, the V gene TRBV20-1, with D possibly TRBD1 on 5 matching bases. Trimming took off 6 bases at V and 2 bases at J, with 8 bases between the two ends. CDR1 DFQATT and CDR2 SNEGSKA come from the germline V gene (reference sequence). This CDR3 has 11 residues. CDR3 nucleotides: TGCAGTGCCACGGACACCTACGAGCAGTACTTC. This encodes CSATDTYEQYF.

The chain links TRBV6-5 to TRBJ1-4; D is unresolved. This CDR3 is 16 amino acids long. Germline V lookup: CDR1 MNHEY, CDR2 SVGAGI. Trimming took off 2 bases at V and 1 base at J, with 11 bases between the two ends. The CDR3 DNA is TGTGCCAGCAGTTACGGCACTAGACTAACTAATGAAAAACTGTTTTTT. Protein: CASSYGTRLTNEKLFF.

This chain joins TRBV28 and TRBJ1-2; maybe TRBD1 (6 bases). This CDR3 comprises 14 residues. Germline-derived CDR1 and CDR2 are MDHEN and SYDVKM. The ends were cut back, 1 base at V and 6 bases at J, with 12 bases in the middle. The CDR3 nucleotides read TGTGCCAGCAGTTTATTACGGGGGGCCCATGGCTACACCTTC. Translated: CASSLLRGAHGYTF.

The rearrangement links TRBV7-2 to TRBJ2-2; the D gene is possibly TRBD2 (5 bases). The CDR3 covers 14 residues. The V end was cut by 7 bases, the J end by 1 base, with 10 bases between. Germline CDR1 and CDR2: SGHTA and FQGNSA. The CDR3 spells CASTYSGNTGELFF. For the CDR3, the DNA is TGTGCCAGCACCTACAGCGGGAACACCGGGGAGCTGTTTTTT.